The 6 T cell receptor beta chains in this list originate from one sample, sequenced in a study of T cell responses to AZD1222 COVID-19 vaccine (dated by TCRdb to the early 2020s). Taken with the paper, the label for time point translates to: about 28 days (+/-7) after the second vaccine dose. Libraries were built with the immunoSEQ multiplex PCR assay. As stored in TCRdb, this immuneACCESS dataset retains in-frame rearrangements with V and J assigned. A fraction of the clones does not appear; measured against another copy, unresolved V genes explain less than half of the discrepancy, and the remainder lacks a known reason. Recorded for this sample are about 99,000 clones; roughly 90% of them occurred a single time. The top ten constitute 8% to 8.5% of the sample. This sample comprised peripheral blood, obtained 28 days after the second AZD1222 dose. Receptor source: an adult who received the AZD1222 COVID-19 vaccine.

The chain recombines TRBV9 with TRBJ2-5; either TRBD1 or TRBD2 may supply D (6 bases each). The germline CDR1 and CDR2 sequences are SGDLS and YYNGEE. Trimming cost V 0 bases and J 1 base, with 10 bases left between them. This CDR3 is 15 amino acids long. CDR3 sequence reads: CASSVVGGGQETQYF. CDR3 in DNA: TGTGCCAGCAGCGTAGTGGGGGGCGGCCAAGAGACCCAGTACTTC.

V and J are TRBV4-3 and TRBJ2-1; D might be TRBD2 (5 bases). With 1 base removed from V and 0 bases from J, the gap between germline ends came to 7 bases. This CDR3 is built from 15 residues. The V gene's germline CDR1 is LGHNA and CDR2 YSLEER. The CDR3 DNA is TGCGCCAGCAGCCAAGCTCTAGCCTCCTACAATGAGCAGTTCTTC. It encodes CASSQALASYNEQFF.

This chain links TRBV7-8 with TRBJ1-4; 7 bases align to TRBD1. CDR1 and CDR2 from the germline V gene are SGHVS and FQNEAQ. This CDR3 has 14 residues. Trimming cost V 4 bases and J 13 bases; bases outside gene matches: 12. CDR3 sequence reads: CASSSDRAGMRLFF. In DNA form, the CDR3 reads TGTGCCAGCAGCTCCGACAGGGCAGGAATGAGACTGTTTTTT.

In this sample, this clone turned up a few times. The chain recombines TRBV3-1 (or the pseudogene TRBV3-2) with TRBJ2-3, with 11 nucleotides matching TRBD2. The germline gives CDR1 LGHDT, CDR2 YNNKEL (reference sequence). J was trimmed by 4 bases and V by 6 bases; bases with no gene match: 6. This CDR3 has 15 amino acids. For the CDR3, the DNA is TGTGCCAGCAGTCCTCTAGCGGGAGGTTCAGATACGCAGTATTTT. Encoded protein: CASSPLAGGSDTQYF.

The chain has TRBV7-6 and TRBJ1-1; D is uncertain. The ends were cut back, 3 bases at V and 6 bases at J, with 17 bases in the middle. Germline V gene lookup returns CDR1 SGHVS and CDR2 FNYEAQ. The CDR3 covers 15 residues. In DNA form, the CDR3 reads TGTGCCAGCAGCTTTTACTTACAGTTTGCAGCTGAAGCTTTCTTT. Translating gives CASSFYLQFAAEAFF. The variable domain in full, with the rest retrieved from reference TRBV7-6 and TRBJ1-1, is GAGVSQSPRYKVTKRGQDVALRCDPISGHVSLYWYRQALGQGPEFLTYFNYEAQQDKSGLPNDRFSAERPEGSISTLTIQRTEQRDSAMYRCASSFYLQFAAEAFFGQGTRLTVV.

V and J are TRBV5-1 and TRBJ2-7; D is possibly TRBD1 (6 bases). This CDR3 has 16 amino acids. Germline CDR1 reads SGHRS; CDR2 reads YFSETQ. With 0 bases removed from V and 7 bases from J, the gap between germline ends came to 20 bases. CDR3 coding DNA: TGCGCCAGCAGCTTGGGGGGTGTGAGCAGGGGCAGGGAGCAGTACTTC. It yields the protein CASSLGGVSRGREQYF.